This passage covers 4 T cell receptor beta chains from one sample sequenced in a study of vaccination and CD4 T cells after COVID-19. An Oncomine TCR Beta short-read assay was used to sequence the DNA from cultured CD4+ T cells. TCRdb reanalysed the PCR reads using MiXCR and keeps one entry per CDR3 protein. The sample shows about 5,900 distinct CDR3 sequences, under 60% of them seen only once. The treatment: approximately nine-day PBMC culture with coronavirus spike peptide pools or control peptides (ViraFEST assay). Their recognized antigens are unknown. Material for sequencing was CD4+ T cells from blood, cultured in vitro. The receptors here all came from a human donor who had recovered from COVID-19.

In its sample, this clonotype was seen a few times. The chain carries TRBV20-1 and TRBJ1-1; D perhaps matches TRBD1 (5 bases). Trimming cost V 1 base and J 4 bases, with 16 bases left between them. Germline V lookup: CDR1 DFQATT, CDR2 SNEGSKA (reference sequence). The CDR3 is made up of 15 amino acids. The CDR3 region is CSARGEGKVSTEAFF. CDR3 in DNA: TGCAGTGCTAGAGGAGAGGGGAAGGTCTCCACTGAAGCTTTCTTT.

The chain couples TRBV27 to TRBJ2-1; TRBD1 matches at 8 bases. V lost 8 bases to trimming and J lost 8 bases; unmatched junction nucleotides: 14. This CDR3 has 15 residues. CDR1 is MNHEY, CDR2 SMNVEV, per germline (reference sequence). The CDR3 reads CASRLGAGGHHEQFF. Here the CDR3 DNA reads TGTGCCAGCCGGCTCGGCGCAGGGGGCCACCATGAGCAGTTCTTC.

This clonotype was picked up a small number of times. The rearrangement links TRBV7-2 to TRBJ2-5; 7 bases line up with TRBD1. Germline V gene lookup returns CDR1 SGHTA and CDR2 FQGNSA. The CDR3 consists of 15 residues. V was clipped by 3 bases and J by 8 bases; unmatched bases: 12. The CDR3 DNA sequence: TGTGCCAGCAGCTTTCAGTCGACAGGGAAGGAAACCCAGTACTTC. This translates into CASSFQSTGKETQYF.

This chain connects TRBV5-1 to TRBJ1-2; D is undetermined. CDR3 length equals 14 residues. V dropped 1 base and J dropped 7 bases, with 14 bases sitting between them. Germline V gene data show CDR1 as SGHRS and CDR2 as YFSETQ. The CDR3 loop is CASSLSTPWSGYTF. DNA for the CDR3: TGCGCCAGCAGCTTGAGCACCCCTTGGTCTGGCTACACCTTC.